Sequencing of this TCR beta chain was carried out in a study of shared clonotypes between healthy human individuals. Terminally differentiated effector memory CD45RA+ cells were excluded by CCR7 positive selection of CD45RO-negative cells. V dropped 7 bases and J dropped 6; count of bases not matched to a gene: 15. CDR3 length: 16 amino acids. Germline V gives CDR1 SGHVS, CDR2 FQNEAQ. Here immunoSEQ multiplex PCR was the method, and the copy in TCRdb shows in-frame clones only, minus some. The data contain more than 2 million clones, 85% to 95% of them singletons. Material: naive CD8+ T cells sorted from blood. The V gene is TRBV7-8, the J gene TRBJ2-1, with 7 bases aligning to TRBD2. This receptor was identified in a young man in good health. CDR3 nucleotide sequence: TGTGCCAGCACCCCCGGGGCGGGAGCAAGAAGCAATGAGCAGTTCTTC. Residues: CASTPGAGARSNEQFF.